The T cell receptor beta chain under discussion was sequenced for a study of CD8+ T cells in alopecia areata. Overall study findings and caveats: Between patients, shared TCR sequences were less clear than in mice. This was possibly due in part to HLA diversity in the patient population. While tofacitinib was given, many expanded lesional clones persisted in scalp and blood.

Treatment noted: oral pan-JAK inhibitor, 5-10 mg twice daily. Remarks on this clone: The antigen is unknown.

Trimming shortened V by 5 bases and J by 10 bases, and 15 bases separated the two germline ends. CDR3 length equals 13 residues. Germline V lookup: CDR1 GTSNPN, CDR2 SVGIG (reference sequence). Sequencing used cDNA as its template, made by extracting RNA and reverse transcribing it. Sequenced by immunoSEQ multiplex PCR; TCRdb stores in-frame clones only, minus some. Among about 150,000 clones listed, roughly 65% were seen once. The sequence was collected from a human donor with alopecia areata. Material: CD4+ T cells sorted from blood, obtained at week 4, from a patient treated with tofacitinib. This chain joins TRBV30 and TRBJ1-6; D possibly corresponds to TRBD1 (5 bases). CDR3 residues: CAWGGAQGSPLHF. The DNA for the CDR3 is TGTGCCTGGGGAGGGGCGCAAGGGTCACCCCTCCACTTT.